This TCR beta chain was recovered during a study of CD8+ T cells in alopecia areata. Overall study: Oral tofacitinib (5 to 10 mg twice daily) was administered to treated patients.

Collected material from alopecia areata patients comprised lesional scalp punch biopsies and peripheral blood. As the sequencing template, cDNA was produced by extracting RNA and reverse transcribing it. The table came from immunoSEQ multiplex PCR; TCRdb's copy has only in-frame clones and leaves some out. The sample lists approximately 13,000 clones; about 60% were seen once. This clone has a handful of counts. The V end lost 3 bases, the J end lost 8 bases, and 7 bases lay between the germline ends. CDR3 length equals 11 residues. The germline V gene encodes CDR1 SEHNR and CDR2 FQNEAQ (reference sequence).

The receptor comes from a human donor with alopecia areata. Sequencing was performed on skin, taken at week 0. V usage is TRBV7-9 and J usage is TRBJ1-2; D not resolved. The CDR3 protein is CASSLRSGYTF. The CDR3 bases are TGTGCCAGCAGCTTGAGGAGCGGCTACACCTTC.